Each of the 9 T cell receptor beta chains below was sequenced from the same sample in a study of blood T cells in healthy people across ages. Through a sample-barcoded 5' primer and a J-beta primer mix, a second PCR was run for roughly 6 to 12 cycles. TCRdb re-called the 5' RACE reads with MiXCR, one entry per CDR3 protein. The sample has more than 800,000 distinct CDR3 sequences, 25% to 30% seen once. The sequenced sample was blood. The source is a woman of 80 years or more in good health.

This chain joins TRBV12-3 or TRBV12-4 and TRBJ2-3, with D perhaps TRBD2 (6 bases). The CDR3 spans 14 residues. V was shortened by 7 bases and J by 7 bases, with 18 bases between the two germline ends. CDR3: CASTLGGSRNTQYF. The CDR3 nucleotides are TGTGCCAGCACGCTCGGGGGTAGTCGAAATACGCAGTATTTT.

The rearrangement uses TRBV5-1 and TRBJ1-1; weak D call: TRBD1 (5 bases). Trimming removed 0 bases from V and 3 bases from J, with 15 bases in between. Germline CDR1 and CDR2: SGHRS and YFSETQ. The CDR3 spans 16 residues. The CDR3 region is CASSLGPDITYTEAFF. CDR3 nucleotides: TGCGCCAGCAGCTTGGGACCGGACATAACGTACACTGAAGCTTTCTTT.

This clonotype has just a few counts. A much larger clone differs by one base, so this may be a read error. This chain connects TRBV6-5 to TRBJ2-7; D gene unclear. V lost 6 bases, J lost 7 bases, and 16 bases lay in between. From germline, CDR1 is MNHEY and CDR2 SVGAGI. The CDR3 contains 13 residues. The CDR3 bases are TGTGCCAGCAGGGACCCTGCCTACAATGAGCAGTACTTC. Translated, it gives CASRDPAYNEQYF.

This chain uses TRBV20-1 with TRBJ1-1; D possibly corresponds to TRBD1 (5 bases). Trimming shortened V by 6 bases and J by 1 base, and 12 bases separated the two germline ends. There are 13 residues in the CDR3. Germline V gene data show CDR1 as DFQATT and CDR2 as SNEGSKA (reference sequence). CDR3 residues: CSARGLRNTEAFF. The CDR3 bases are TGCAGTGCCCGGGGACTGAGGAACACTGAAGCTTTCTTT.

The chain combines TRBV6-2 or TRBV6-3 with TRBJ1-6; D is unresolved. The germline V and J ends were trimmed by 0 bases and 5 bases, with 11 bases remaining between them. This CDR3 region has 16 residues. The germline gives CDR1 MNHEY, CDR2 SVGEGT. DNA of the CDR3: TGTGCCAGCAGTTACTCGCCTCGACGGAATAATTCACCCCTCCACTTT. Protein sequence: CASSYSPRRNNSPLHF.

Concerning this clonotype: A much larger clone differs from this one at a single base, so this may be a read error. The chain employs TRBV7-8 and TRBJ2-7, with a possible D match to TRBD1 (5 bases). V lost 3 bases to trimming and J lost 7 bases, with 19 bases between them. There are 15 residues in the CDR3. CDR1 and CDR2 (germline): SGHVS, FQNEAQ. The CDR3 spells CASSFRLGQGYEQYF. CDR3 bases: TGTGCCAGCAGCTTCAGACTGGGGCAGGGATATGAGCAGTACTTC.

This chain uses TRBV5-1 with TRBJ1-1; possible D gene TRBD1, 6 bases. The CDR3 contains 16 residues. Germline CDR1 SGHRS, CDR2 YFSETQ. The V and J ends lost 3 bases and 1 base respectively, with 16 bases between them. In DNA form, the CDR3 reads TGCGCCAGCAGCTCGCCGACAGGCAGGGGGAACACTGAAGCTTTCTTT. Amino acids: CASSSPTGRGNTEAFF.

This clonotype was seen many times. The rearrangement joins TRBV11-2 to TRBJ2-1, with 8 bases fitting TRBD2. V shed 5 bases and J 10 bases; nucleotides not matched to a gene: 10. CDR3 length: 14 residues. Germline values: CDR1 SGHAT, CDR2 FQNNGV. The CDR3 DNA sequence: TGTGCCAGCAGCCGCTTTAGCGGGGTAGGGGAGCAGTTCTTC. Encoded protein: CASSRFSGVGEQFF.

This clonotype was found many times. The chain recombines TRBV29-1 with TRBJ2-5, with D perhaps TRBD1 (5 bases). Trimming shortened V by 4 bases and J by 3 bases, and 9 bases separated the two germline ends. Looked up from germline, CDR1 is SQVTM and CDR2 is ANQGSEA. The CDR3 covers 12 residues. The CDR3 protein is CSVVQVKETQYF. CDR3 DNA sequence: TGCAGCGTTGTACAGGTGAAAGAGACCCAGTACTTC.